What follows describes a single TCR beta chain. The V gene end was trimmed by 1 base and the J gene end by 2 bases; junction bases not matched to a gene: 8. The CDR3 spans 17 residues. Germline lookup yields CDR1 LNHDA and CDR2 SQIVND (reference sequence). These data come from a study of blood T cell repertoires in COVID-19. Study-level background: Both acute and convalescent COVID-19 samples were obtained from the United States, Italy and Spain. PBMCs, B-cell-depleted T cells, or T cells provided the cDNA or gDNA that made up the material.

Repertoires were generated with immunoSEQ multiplex PCR, while TCRdb's copy carries only in-frame clones and drops some. The sample yields 73,000 or so clones, more than 65% seen once. Sequenced material: peripheral blood. The TCR was taken from a woman aged 55-70 years with acute or convalescent COVID-19. V and J are TRBV19 and TRBJ1-5; 7 bases are a match to TRBD1. CDR3 amino acids: CASSIGGRGPGNQPQHF. CDR3 coding DNA: TGTGCCAGTAGTATAGGGGGAAGGGGGCCGGGCAATCAGCCCCAGCATTTT.